This T cell receptor beta chain was observed in a study of blood T cell repertoires in COVID-19. Across the whole study: Material from acute and convalescent COVID-19 was sourced from the United States, Italy and Spain. The analysed material was cDNA or gDNA that came from T cells, B-cell-depleted T cells, or PBMCs.

Germline V gene data show CDR1 as SGHNT and CDR2 as YYREEE (reference sequence). This CDR3 contains 16 residues. V dropped 4 bases and J dropped 2 bases, with 18 bases sitting between them. Those who participated ranged in age from roughly 18 to 90 years and resided in some 24 US areas. Cohorts were assigned according to the clinical history that participants reported. Assay: immunoSEQ multiplex PCR; the TCRdb copy retains only in-frame clones and omits some. The sample lists 400,000 or so clones, around 87% seen once, with roughly 2% in the top ten. The TCR sequence derives from a man between 40 and 49 years old in a cohort exposed to, infected with or recovered from COVID-19 (not recorded which). V and J are TRBV5-4 and TRBJ1-2; D gene ambiguous. The specimen sequenced was PBMCs or T cells enriched from blood (not recorded which). DNA for the CDR3: TGTGCCAGCAGCCCGCCGGGGAGCCAACTGAACTATGGCTACACCTTC. This sequence encodes CASSPPGSQLNYGYTF.